Given below is one T cell receptor beta chain in context. Its matching antigen is unknown. This entry is derived from a study of vaccination effects on CD4 cells after COVID-19. Prior to sequencing, the ViraFEST assay stimulated PBMC with viral peptide pools, which expanded the antigen-specific CD4+ T cells. When nine to ten days of culture had elapsed, CD4+ T cells were isolated. According to the study, vaccine recipients showed no prior SARS-CoV-2 infection and negative nucleocapsid antibodies. Peptides at 10 ug/ml and IL-2 at about 9.2 IU/ml were added to roughly 2 million PBMC per well. A half-medium replacement with IL-2 medium was carried out on days 3 and 7. Sequenced by immunoSEQ multiplex PCR; TCRdb stores in-frame clones only, minus some. The sample holds about 73,000 clones, about four fifths seen once. Study-wide results and caveats: Convalescent patients were few in the study, and early post-infection timepoints were absent. Whether induced by infection or by vaccine, clones showed marked clonal contraction late after vaccination.

This material consisted of CD4+ T cells from PBMCs cultured with HCoV-NL63 spike peptides, taken before COVID-19 vaccination. The source of this sequence is a human donor who received a COVID-19 vaccine.

The CDR3 protein is CASSVAGFGETQYF. CDR3 nucleotide sequence: TGTGCCAGCAGTGTAGCAGGGTTCGGGGAGACCCAGTACTTC. The chain couples TRBV2 to TRBJ2-5; perhaps TRBD1 as D (5 bases). The germline CDR1 and CDR2 sequences are SNHLY and FYNNEI. There are 14 residues in the CDR3. V lost 4 bases and J 5 bases, leaving 14 bases between the germline ends.